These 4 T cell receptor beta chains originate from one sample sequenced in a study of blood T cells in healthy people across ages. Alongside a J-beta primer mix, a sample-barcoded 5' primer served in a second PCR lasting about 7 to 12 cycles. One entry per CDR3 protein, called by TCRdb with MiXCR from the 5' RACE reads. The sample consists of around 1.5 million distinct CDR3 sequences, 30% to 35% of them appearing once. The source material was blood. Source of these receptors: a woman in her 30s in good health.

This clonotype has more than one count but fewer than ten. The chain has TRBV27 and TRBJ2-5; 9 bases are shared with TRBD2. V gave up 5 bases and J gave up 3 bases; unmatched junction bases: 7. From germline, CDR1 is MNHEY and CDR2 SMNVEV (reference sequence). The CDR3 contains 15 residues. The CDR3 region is CASSPSSGREETQYF. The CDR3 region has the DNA TGTGCCAGCAGTCCCAGTAGCGGGAGAGAAGAGACCCAGTACTTC.

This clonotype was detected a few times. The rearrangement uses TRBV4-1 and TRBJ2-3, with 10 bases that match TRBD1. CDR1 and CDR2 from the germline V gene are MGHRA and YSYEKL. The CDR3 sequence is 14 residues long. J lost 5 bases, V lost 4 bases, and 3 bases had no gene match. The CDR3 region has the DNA TGCGCCAGCAGCCCGAGGACAGGGGGAGATACGCAGTATTTT. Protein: CASSPRTGGDTQYF.

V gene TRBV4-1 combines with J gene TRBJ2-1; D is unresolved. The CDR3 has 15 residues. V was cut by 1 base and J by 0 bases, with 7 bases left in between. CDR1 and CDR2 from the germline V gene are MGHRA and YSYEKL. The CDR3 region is CASSQVSDSYNEQFF. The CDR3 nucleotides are TGCGCCAGCAGCCAAGTTTCCGACTCCTACAATGAGCAGTTCTTC.

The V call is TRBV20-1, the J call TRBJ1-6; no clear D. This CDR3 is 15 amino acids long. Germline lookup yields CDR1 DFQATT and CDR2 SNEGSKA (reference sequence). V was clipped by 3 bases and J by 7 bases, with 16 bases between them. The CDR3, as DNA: TGCAGTGCTAGGGGAAATTTTAAAGGGAATTCACCCCTCCACTTT. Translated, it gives CSARGNFKGNSPLHF.